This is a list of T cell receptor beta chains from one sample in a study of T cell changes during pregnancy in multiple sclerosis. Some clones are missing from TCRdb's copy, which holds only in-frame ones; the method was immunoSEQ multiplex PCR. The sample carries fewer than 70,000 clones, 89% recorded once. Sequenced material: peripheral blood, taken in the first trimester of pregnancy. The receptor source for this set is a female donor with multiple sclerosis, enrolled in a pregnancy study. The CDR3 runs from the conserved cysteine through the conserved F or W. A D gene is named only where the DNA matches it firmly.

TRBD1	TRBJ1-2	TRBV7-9	CASSFPGGANYGYTF
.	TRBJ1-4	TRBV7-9	CASSSHNEKLFF
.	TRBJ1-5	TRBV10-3	CAIRRDFNQPQHF
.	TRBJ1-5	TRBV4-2	CASSRDTIDRNQPQHF
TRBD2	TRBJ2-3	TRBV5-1	CASSWAGGTDTQYF
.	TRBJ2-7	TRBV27	CASSSSGQMIWPEQYF
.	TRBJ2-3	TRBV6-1	CASSFTQGADTQYF
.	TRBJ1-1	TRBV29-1	CSVETGGGTEAFF
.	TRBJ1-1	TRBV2	CASSDQPGNTEAFF
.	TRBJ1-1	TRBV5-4	CASILSVGAVNTEAFF
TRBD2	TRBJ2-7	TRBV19	CASSMSGRAHEQYF
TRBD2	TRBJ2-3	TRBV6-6	CASSYGTSGTTDTQYF
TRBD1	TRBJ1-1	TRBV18	CASSPVGQGNTEAFF
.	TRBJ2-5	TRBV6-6	CASSYSTGGRETQYF
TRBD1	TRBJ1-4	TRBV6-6	CASSGTGFATNEKLFF
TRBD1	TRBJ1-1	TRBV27	CASSSGTGRSTEAFF
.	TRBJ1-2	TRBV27	CASSLSRGGGYTF
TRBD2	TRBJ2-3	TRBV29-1	CSVELAGGYGTDTQYF
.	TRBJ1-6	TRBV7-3	CASSFKAKSPLHF
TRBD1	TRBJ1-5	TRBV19	CASSSGTGVGQPQHF
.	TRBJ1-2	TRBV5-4	CASRSAWGGLGYGYTF
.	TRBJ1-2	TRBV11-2	CASSLDLPYDYTF
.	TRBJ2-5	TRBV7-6	CASSLVGRGRETQYF
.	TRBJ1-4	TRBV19	CASSIYSGELFF
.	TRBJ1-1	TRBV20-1	CSAWREEAFF
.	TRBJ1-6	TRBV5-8	CASSWRLRGNSPLHF
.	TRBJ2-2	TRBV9	CASSIGTPNTGELFF
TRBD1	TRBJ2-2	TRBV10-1	CASSGTGSGELFF
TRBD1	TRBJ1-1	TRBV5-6	CASSLASRGMLTEAFF
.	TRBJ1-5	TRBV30	CAWSVGVVQPQHF
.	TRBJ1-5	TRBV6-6	CASTRTPGYSNQPQHF
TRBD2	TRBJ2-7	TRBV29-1	CSARRAGEVYEQYF
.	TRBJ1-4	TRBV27	CASSRGGEKLFF
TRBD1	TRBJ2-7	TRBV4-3	CASSQGQRIYEQYF
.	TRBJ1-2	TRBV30	CAWGDRPSGLGGYTF
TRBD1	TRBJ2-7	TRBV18	CASSPGTGLIYEQYF
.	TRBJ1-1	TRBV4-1	CASSLANLKAVAEAFF
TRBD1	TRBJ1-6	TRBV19	CASTSDRENSPLHF
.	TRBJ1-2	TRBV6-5	CASSYSWLDVNYGYTF
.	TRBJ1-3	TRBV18	CASSPPESSGNTIYF
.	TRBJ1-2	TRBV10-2	CASTEGRANYGYTF
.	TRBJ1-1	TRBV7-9	CASSHDPTVTEAFF
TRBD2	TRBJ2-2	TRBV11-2	CASSLVAGVPGELFF
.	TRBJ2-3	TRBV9	CASSLSKDTQYF
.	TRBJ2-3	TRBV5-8	CASSKGASTDTQYF
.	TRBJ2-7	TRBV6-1	CASRLPIHPYEQYF
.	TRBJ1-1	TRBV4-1	CASSQDPISDTEAFF
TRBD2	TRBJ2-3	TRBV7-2	CASSTGLAGKPQYF
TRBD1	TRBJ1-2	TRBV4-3	CASSLLTGGNYGYTF